These 17 T cell receptor beta chains came from one sample sequenced in a study of T-cell reconstitution after alpha-beta-depleted transplantation in children. Unique molecular identifiers featured in how the TCRbeta library was prepared. TCRdb re-called the PCR reads through MiXCR, storing one row per CDR3 protein. The sample carries under 350,000 distinct CDR3 sequences, roughly 9.5% recorded once. Sample: PBMCs from the stem cell graft donor, taken from the stem cell graft. These receptors were obtained from a human donor who donated a stem cell graft to a child with SCID.

This clonotype was seen a handful of times. V usage is TRBV2 and J usage is TRBJ2-4; D gene unclear. Trimming took off 7 bases at V and 0 bases at J, with 13 bases between the two ends. The length of the CDR3 is 15 residues. The germline CDR1 and CDR2 sequences are SNHLY and FYNNEI. In DNA form, the CDR3 reads TGTGCCAGCACACGTACCCAACTAGCCAAAAACATTCAGTACTTC. This gives the protein CASTRTQLAKNIQYF.

This chain links TRBV5-1 with TRBJ2-7, with 11 bases aligning to TRBD1. The trim removed 4 bases at V and 1 base at J, leaving 4 bases unmatched. Looked up from germline, CDR1 is SGHRS and CDR2 is YFSETQ. The CDR3 sequence is 15 residues long. CDR3 bases: TGCGCCAGCAGCCCCGGACAGGGGGCTTCCTACGAGCAGTACTTC. This encodes CASSPGQGASYEQYF.

This chain connects TRBV28 to TRBJ2-3, with 10 positions matching TRBD2. The V segment lost 3 bases and the J segment 0 bases; nucleotides outside the gene matches: 3. There are 16 residues in the CDR3. Germline values: CDR1 MDHEN, CDR2 SYDVKM. CDR3 nucleotides: TGTGCCAGCAGTTTCCCGGGACTAGCGAGCACAGATACGCAGTATTTT. Amino acids: CASSFPGLASTDTQYF.

This clonotype was recorded many times. The chain has TRBV9 and TRBJ2-7, with no clear D. Germline assignment: CDR1 SGDLS and CDR2 YYNGEE. The V end lost 3 bases, the J end lost 6 bases, and 10 bases lay between the germline ends. The CDR3 is made up of 12 amino acids. CDR3 region: CASSEPGGEQYF. The CDR3 DNA reads as TGTGCCAGCAGCGAGCCGGGCGGCGAGCAGTACTTC.

This clonotype was recorded many times. This chain connects TRBV7-9 to TRBJ2-5; TRBD1 or TRBD2 may be the D gene (5 bases each). Deletions cut 3 bases from V and 3 bases from J, with 14 bases between. The germline CDR1 and CDR2 sequences are SEHNR and FQNEAQ (reference sequence). The CDR3 covers 15 residues. The CDR3 nucleotides read TGTGCCAGCAGCTTGGTGGGGGAAGGGAAAGAGACCCAGTACTTC. Its translation is CASSLVGEGKETQYF.

This clonotype was counted ten times or more. The chain is built from TRBV14 and TRBJ2-5, with D perhaps matching TRBD1 (6 bases). The CDR3 length is 13 residues. Germline V CDR1 and CDR2: SGHDN, FVKESK. The V end was cut by 4 bases, the J end by 7 bases, with 13 bases between. CDR3: CASSPGTFATQYF. In DNA, the CDR3 is TGTGCCAGCAGCCCCGGGACATTTGCGACCCAGTACTTC.

This clonotype has a count of ten or more. V and J are TRBV12-3 or TRBV12-4 and TRBJ2-2; no firm D call. This CDR3 has 12 amino acids. V was pared by 5 bases and J by 5 bases, with 6 bases between. The chain's CDR3 is CASSRRTGELFF. The DNA for the CDR3 is TGTGCCAGCAGTCGTAGAACCGGGGAGCTGTTTTTT.

This clonotype showed up just a few times. This chain joins TRBV7-6 and TRBJ2-5; TRBD2 matches at 9 bases. The CDR3 totals 17 residues. Germline V CDR1 and CDR2: SGHVS, FNYEAQ. V was clipped by 1 base and J by 1 base; unmatched bases: 7. The CDR3 coding sequence is TGTGCCAGCAGCTTAGGCCCGACTAGCGGACTCCAAGAGACCCAGTACTTC. Translated, it gives CASSLGPTSGLQETQYF.

This clonotype was observed a handful of times. J is TRBJ2-2 and V is TRBV12-3 or TRBV12-4, with D uncertain. Trimming removed 3 bases at V and 5 bases at J, with 13 bases between. CDR3 size: 15 residues. CDR3 amino acids: CASSLLGSLTGELFF. The DNA of the CDR3 is TGTGCCAGCAGTTTGTTGGGGTCCTTAACCGGGGAGCTGTTTTTT.

The V call is TRBV27, the J call TRBJ2-3; no clear D. The V end was cut by 3 bases, the J end by 0 bases, with 16 bases between. The CDR3 extends over 17 amino acids. Per germline, CDR1 MNHEY and CDR2 SMNVEV (reference sequence). The CDR3 loop reads CASSFAGRWASTDTQYF. DNA of the CDR3: TGTGCCAGCAGTTTCGCTGGGCGATGGGCTAGCACAGATACGCAGTATTTT.

In this sample, this clonotype turned up many times. Here the CDR3 reads CASSRRQGGGSPLHF. DNA for the CDR3: TGCGCCAGCAGTCGCCGACAGGGAGGGGGCTCACCCCTCCACTTT. This chain uses TRBV10-2 with TRBJ1-6, with 7 bases identical to TRBD1. J lost 10 bases, V lost 5 bases, and 11 bases had no gene match. The germline V gene has CDR1 WSHSY and CDR2 SAAADI. The CDR3 is 15 residues long.

This clonotype has more than one count but fewer than ten. This chain links TRBV20-1 with TRBJ2-1; D perhaps matches TRBD2 (6 bases). The CDR3 is made up of 14 amino acids. The V gene lost 0 bases and the J gene lost 9 bases, with 15 bases spanning the gap. CDR1 is DFQATT and CDR2 is SNEGSKA in the germline V gene (reference sequence). CDR3 coding DNA: TGCAGTGCTAGAGATATAGCGGACCTGAGTGAGCAGTTCTTC. Its translation: CSARDIADLSEQFF.

This chain joins TRBV5-5 and TRBJ2-7, with D possibly TRBD2 on 6 matching bases. The germline CDR1 and CDR2 sequences are SGHKS and YYEKEE (reference sequence). The ends were cut back, 5 bases at V and 2 bases at J, with 14 bases in the middle. The CDR3 extends over 14 amino acids. The CDR3 here is CASRPGLATYEQYF. CDR3 sequence (DNA): TGTGCCAGCAGACCGGGACTGGCAACCTACGAGCAGTACTTC.

This clonotype was counted once. The chain carries TRBV7-8 and TRBJ2-1; tentative D call: TRBD1 (6 bases). V was pared by 5 bases and J by 1 base, with 12 bases between. This CDR3 region has 15 residues. Germline lookup yields CDR1 SGHVS and CDR2 FQNEAQ. The CDR3 sequence: CASSDRLKSYNEQFF. As DNA, the CDR3 is TGTGCCAGCAGCGACAGGCTGAAGTCCTACAATGAGCAGTTCTTC.

The chain links TRBV6-1 to TRBJ2-1; TRBD2 matches 8 bases. Losses at the gene ends were 6 bases for V and 2 bases for J; bases not matched to a gene: 6. This CDR3 contains 15 residues. CDR1 is MNHNS and CDR2 is SASEGT in the germline V gene. The chain's CDR3 is CASRITGGTYNEQFF. CDR3 bases: TGTGCCAGCAGGATTACGGGGGGGACCTACAATGAGCAGTTCTTC.

V and J are TRBV20-1 and TRBJ2-3; D is unresolved. Germline V gene lookup returns CDR1 DFQATT and CDR2 SNEGSKA (reference sequence). The CDR3 is 12 amino acids. V lost 8 bases to trimming and J lost 6 bases, with 15 bases between them. In DNA, the CDR3 is TGCAGTTCTGGACCATCCCTGGATACGCAGTATTTT. The encoded protein is CSSGPSLDTQYF.

V gene TRBV9 combines with J gene TRBJ2-7; possibly TRBD1 for D (6 bases). The length of the CDR3 is 16 residues. Germline CDR1 SGDLS, CDR2 YYNGEE. V lost 0 bases and J 0 bases, leaving 13 bases between the germline ends. The CDR3 DNA reads TGTGCCAGCAGCGTAGATCCCGACAGGATCTCCTACGAGCAGTACTTC. Translation gives CASSVDPDRISYEQYF.